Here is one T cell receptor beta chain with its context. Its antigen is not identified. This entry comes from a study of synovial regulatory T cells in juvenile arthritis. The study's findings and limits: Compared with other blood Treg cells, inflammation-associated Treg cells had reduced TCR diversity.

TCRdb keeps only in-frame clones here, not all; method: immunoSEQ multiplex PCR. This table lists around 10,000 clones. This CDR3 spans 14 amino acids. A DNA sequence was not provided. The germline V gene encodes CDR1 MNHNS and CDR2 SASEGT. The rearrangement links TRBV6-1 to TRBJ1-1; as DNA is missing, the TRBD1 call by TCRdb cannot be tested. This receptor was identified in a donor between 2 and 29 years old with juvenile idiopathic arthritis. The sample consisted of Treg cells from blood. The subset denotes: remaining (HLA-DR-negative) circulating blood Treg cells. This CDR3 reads CASRGTGRRAEAFF.